This entry concerns a single T cell receptor (beta chain). In the original processing: Amplified reference gene primers provided the basis for estimating nucleated cell counts. Using immunoSEQ multiplex PCR, the repertoire was profiled, and TCRdb retains in-frame clones only, with some absent. The V and J calls and clone size are taken from that table; D and trimming were inferred from the DNA. The sample shows around 150,000 clones, around 85% of them seen only once. Germline CDR1 is LNHDA and CDR2 is SQIVND (reference sequence). Trimming took off 6 bases at V and 0 bases at J, with 8 bases between the two ends. The CDR3 runs 14 residues. These data are taken from a study of blood T cell repertoires in COVID-19. Overall study: Samples taken during acute and convalescent COVID-19 were collected in the United States, Italy and Spain. The analysed material was cDNA or gDNA that came from T cells, B-cell-depleted T cells, or PBMCs.

This TCR derives from a human donor in a cohort sampled during active COVID-19. Sequenced input: peripheral blood. The chain employs TRBV19 and TRBJ1-4; D is ambiguous. The CDR3 DNA sequence: TGTGCCAGTAGGCCTGAGACAACTAATGAAAAACTGTTTTTT. As protein: CASRPETTNEKLFF.